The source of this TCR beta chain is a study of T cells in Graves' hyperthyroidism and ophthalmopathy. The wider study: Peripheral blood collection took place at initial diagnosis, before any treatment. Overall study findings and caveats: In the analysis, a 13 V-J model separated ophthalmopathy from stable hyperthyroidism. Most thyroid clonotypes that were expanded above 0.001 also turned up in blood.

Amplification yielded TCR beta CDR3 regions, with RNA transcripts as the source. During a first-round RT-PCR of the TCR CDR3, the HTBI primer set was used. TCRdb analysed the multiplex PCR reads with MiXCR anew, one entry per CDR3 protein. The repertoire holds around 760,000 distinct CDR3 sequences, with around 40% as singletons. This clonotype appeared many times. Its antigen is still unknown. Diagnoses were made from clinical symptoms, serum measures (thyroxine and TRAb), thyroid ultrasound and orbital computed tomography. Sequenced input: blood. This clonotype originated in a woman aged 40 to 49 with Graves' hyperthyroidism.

CDR3 loop: CAISEFTGDSPLHF. The CDR3 DNA is TGTGCCATCAGTGAGTTTACAGGGGATTCACCCCTCCACTTT. The gene calls are TRBV10-3 and TRBJ1-6; 7 nucleotides match TRBD1. This CDR3 region has 14 residues. Germline loops: CDR1 ENHRY, CDR2 SYGVKD. The V segment lost 1 base and the J segment 8 bases; nucleotides outside the gene matches: 2.